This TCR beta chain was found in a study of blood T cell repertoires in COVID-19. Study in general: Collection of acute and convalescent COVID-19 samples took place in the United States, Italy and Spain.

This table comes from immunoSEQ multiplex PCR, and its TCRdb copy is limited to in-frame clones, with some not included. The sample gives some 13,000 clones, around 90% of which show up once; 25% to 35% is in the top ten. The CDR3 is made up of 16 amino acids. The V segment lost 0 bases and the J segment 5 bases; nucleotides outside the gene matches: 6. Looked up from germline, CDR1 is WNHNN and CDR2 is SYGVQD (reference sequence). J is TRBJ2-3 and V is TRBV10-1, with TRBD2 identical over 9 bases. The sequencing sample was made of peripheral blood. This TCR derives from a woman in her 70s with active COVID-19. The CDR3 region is CASSESVSSGKDTQYF. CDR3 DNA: TGCGCCAGCAGTGAGTCGGTCTCTAGCGGGAAAGATACGCAGTATTTT.